This T cell receptor beta chain was profiled in a study of blood T cell repertoires in COVID-19. For the study at large: Researchers got acute and convalescent COVID-19 samples from the United States, Italy and Spain. T cells, B-cell-depleted T cells, or PBMCs supplied cDNA or gDNA.

While infection was still active, Seattle patients were enrolled and then followed longitudinally. In the source study's methods: The assay estimated nucleated cells by amplifying reference gene primers. The method was immunoSEQ multiplex PCR; TCRdb's version includes in-frame clones alone and lacks a portion of them. D and trimming come from the DNA, and the V and J calls and clone size come from that table. The sample has 250,000 to 400,000 clones; 75% to 90% are singletons. The CDR3 has 18 residues. The V gene's germline CDR1 is WSHSY and CDR2 SAAADI. Unmatched junction bases numbered 13, after V lost 3 bases and J lost 4 bases.

This sequence joins TRBV10-2 and TRBJ1-5; 9 nucleotides agree with TRBD1. The TCR was taken from a woman between 25 and 40 years old with COVID-19, enrolled during active disease. Specimen: peripheral blood. The CDR3 nucleotides are TGCGCCAGCAGTGACCCTACAGGGGGCGGAACCTCAAATCAGCCCCAGCATTTT. Protein: CASSDPTGGGTSNQPQHF.